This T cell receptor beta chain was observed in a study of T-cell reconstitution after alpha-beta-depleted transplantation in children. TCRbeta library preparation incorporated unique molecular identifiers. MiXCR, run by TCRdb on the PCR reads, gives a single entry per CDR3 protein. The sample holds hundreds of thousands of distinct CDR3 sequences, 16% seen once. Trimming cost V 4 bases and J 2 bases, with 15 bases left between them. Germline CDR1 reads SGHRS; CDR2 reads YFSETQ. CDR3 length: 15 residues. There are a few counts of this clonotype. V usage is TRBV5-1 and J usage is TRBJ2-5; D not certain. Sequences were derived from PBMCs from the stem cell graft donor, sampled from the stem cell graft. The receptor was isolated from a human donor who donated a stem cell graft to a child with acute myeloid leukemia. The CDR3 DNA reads TGCGCCAGCAGCACGGACGGCTTTTGGCAAGAGACCCAGTACTTC. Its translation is CASSTDGFWQETQYF.